This T cell receptor (beta chain) was found in a study of T cells in Graves' hyperthyroidism and ophthalmopathy (dated by TCRdb to the late 2010s). As for the study more broadly: Peripheral blood was collected at initial diagnosis, before any treatment. TCR V-J signatures able to tell the groups apart were searched for in a discovery cohort of 100 or so patients, of whom under 45 had Graves' ophthalmopathy and roughly 59 had stable Graves' hyperthyroidism. Prospective prediction of ophthalmopathy was tested in an independent validation cohort of approximately 19 hyperthyroidism patients and 17 patients who later progressed to ophthalmopathy. After sampling, hyperthyroidism patients received methimazole starting at 30 mg daily, and ophthalmopathy patients received high-dose intravenous methylprednisolone. In several Graves' hyperthyroidism patients, the study also compared T-cell repertoires from thyroid tissue with T-cell repertoires from blood. The 75 to 100 discovery patients were divided at random into training and test sets in a 7:3 ratio. The paper describes TCR Vbeta CDR3 sequencing of around 140 peripheral blood samples, made up of fewer than 50 ophthalmopathy patients, roughly 72 hyperthyroidism patients and around 17 progressor patients. Results the study describes overall, beyond this receptor: Sample size was not statistically predetermined, and investigators were not blinded to group allocation. Ophthalmopathy was separated from stable hyperthyroidism by a 13 V-J signature model, with 87.88% sensitivity and roughly 81% specificity obtained in cross-validation and 80%/75% obtained in testing. Most expanded thyroid clonotypes (frequency above 0.001) were also detected in blood, a finding suggesting that blood repertoires may reflect thyroid immune responses. In validation, the model predicted progression to ophthalmopathy with 55% to 71% sensitivity and roughly 75% specificity, a median of 6.5 months before onset.

This clonotype has ten or more counts. The antigen it binds to is not known. The record has no base qualities; no much larger clone is one base away. Stable Graves' hyperthyroidism was defined as no progression to ophthalmopathy during 18 months of follow-up. Hyperthyroidism patients were newly diagnosed, with disease duration under 2 months, and aged 18 to 65 years. Patients with uncontrolled infections, other autoimmune diseases, pregnancy or lactation were excluded. Diagnoses relied on clinical symptoms, serum thyroxine and TRAb, thyroid ultrasound and orbital computed tomography. Ficoll-Paque density gradient centrifugation was used to isolate PBMCs from around 10 ml of fresh peripheral blood. Total RNA was extracted with Trizol reagent, and quality was checked on an Agilent 2100 Bioanalyzer. In the germline V gene, CDR1 corresponds to SGHRS and CDR2 to YFSETQ. The trim is 0 bases for V and 7 bases for J, with a gap of 8 bases between the germline ends. Taken from cysteine to phenylalanine, the CDR3 has 14 residues. This entry keeps only the CDR3 DNA: 42 bases, framed from base 1.

Amplification of TCR beta CDR3 regions was carried out from RNA transcripts. A first-round RT-PCR of the TCR CDR3 used the HTBI primer set with the Qiagen OneStep RT-PCR kit. A second multiplex PCR round built the libraries, followed by size selection and purification. The libraries were sequenced on an Illumina HiSeq2000 using paired-end 100 bp reads. In the paper's pipeline: SOAPnuke was used to process the raw data, removing reads that contained adapters or uncalled bases, had a mean Phred below 15, or lacked an exact match to the constant primer or identifier. High-quality paired reads were merged using COPE v1.2.5, and each unique nucleotide sequence was defined as a clonotype. Clonotypes were aligned to IMGT TRBV, TRBD and TRBJ reference segments using MiTCR v1.1. Analysis was restricted to V-J combinations with a frequency above 0.0001, which covered about 99% of repertoires. The TCS score was defined as F50 (clonal expansion) divided by E x V (chaos), with BLOSUM62-based TCRdist calculated between CDR3 peptides within each V-J. Welch's t-statistics and random forest reduced 500 to 650 V-J features to around 14, which were used in a naive Bayes classifier (R e1071). Thyroid-blood repertoire similarity was quantified with the Morisita-Horn index. TCRdb took the public reads, trimmed them with fastp at Q25, ran MiXCR for clone calling and kept in-frame beta chains. Every CDR3 protein is listed once, alongside the most common genes and DNA of its rows. The V and J calls and clone size come from TCRdb's table, not from the authors' own analysis. A total of hundreds of thousands of distinct CDR3 sequences appear in this sample, approximately 40% of them only once. Together, the top ten hold approximately 8.7% of the sample.

This clonotype originated in a man aged 18 to 35 with Graves' hyperthyroidism. The sequenced sample was blood. Recombination connected TRBV5-1 to TRBJ1-6; TRBD1 might be the D gene, on 5 matching bases. The CDR3 region reads CASSLEWGNSPLHF. The bases read TGCGCCAGCAGCTTGGAGTGGGGGAATTCACCCCTCCACTTT.